The T cell receptor beta chain described here comes from a study of T cells in Graves' hyperthyroidism and ophthalmopathy. Study-level results: Blood also contained most expanded thyroid clonotypes above 0.001.

The CDR3 runs to 20 residues. Trimming removed 3 bases from V and 0 bases from J; junction bases left unmatched: 15. The germline V gene encodes CDR1 SGDLS and CDR2 YYNGEE. Template material for amplifying TCR beta CDR3 regions consisted of RNA transcripts. Primed by the HTBI set, a first-round RT-PCR was run on the TCR CDR3. TCRdb re-analysed the multiplex PCR reads in MiXCR, keeping a single row per CDR3 protein. The sample lists some 500,000 distinct CDR3 sequences, approximately 15% occurring once. No ophthalmopathy progression within 18 months constituted stable Graves' hyperthyroidism. About this clonotype: The antigen is undetermined.

The sequence came from a woman aged 18-35 years with Graves' hyperthyroidism. The chain is built from TRBV9 and TRBJ2-3, with 11 bases identical to TRBD2. The source material was blood. The CDR3 coding sequence is TGTGCCAGCAGCGCCTCTACCCCCGGGACTAGCGGTTCTAGCACAGATACGCAGTATTTT. Amino acid sequence: CASSASTPGTSGSSTDTQYF.